This TCR beta chain was found in a study of T cell changes during pregnancy in multiple sclerosis. TCRdb keeps only in-frame clones here, not all; method: immunoSEQ multiplex PCR. The repertoire has under 35,000 clones, over 75% of them found once; the top ten carry approximately 8.3%. This CDR3 is built from 16 residues. The germline V and J ends were trimmed by 4 bases and 0 bases, with 16 bases remaining between them. In germline, CDR1 is SGHDN, CDR2 FVKESK. The source of this sequence is a female donor with multiple sclerosis, enrolled in a pregnancy study. This chain links TRBV14 with TRBJ2-7; D not resolved. The sample consisted of CD8+ T cells from peripheral blood mononuclear cells, taken after pregnancy. The CDR3 DNA is TGTGCCAGCAGCCCCCATCTGGTCCACAGCTCCTACGAGCAGTACTTC. Translation gives CASSPHLVHSSYEQYF.